This T cell receptor (beta chain) was recovered during a study of vaccination and CD4 T cells after COVID-19. Germline lookup yields CDR1 SGHNT and CDR2 YYREEE (reference sequence). Trimming took off 4 bases at V and 3 bases at J, with 13 bases between the two ends. The CDR3 totals 14 residues. General study results and limits: Spike mono-reactivity was the property of 304 of 307 vaccine-specific clones in convalescent patients.

The Oncomine TCR Beta short-read assay was what sequenced the DNA obtained from cultured CD4+ T cells. TCRdb recomputed calls from the PCR reads with MiXCR, one row per CDR3 protein. Counted here are about 29,000 distinct CDR3 sequences, approximately 60% occurring once; the ten biggest clones make up about a sixth. Described treatment: roughly 11-day PBMC culture with coronavirus spike peptide pools or control peptides (ViraFEST assay). As regards this clonotype: Antigen unknown.

J is TRBJ1-1 and V is TRBV5-4; maybe TRBD1 (5 bases). The TCR sequence derives from a human donor who received a COVID-19 vaccine. The specimen was CD4+ T cells from blood, cultured in vitro, collected after SARS-CoV-2 vaccination. CDR3 DNA sequence: TGTGCCAGCAGCCCTAATGGGGGAGACACTGAAGCTTTCTTT. Amino acids: CASSPNGGDTEAFF.